This T cell receptor beta chain was documented in a study of CD8 T cells in Susac syndrome. Negative isolation yielded CD4+ and CD8+ T cells, and FACS enriched TEMRA cells. Reverse transcription of about 0.45 to 1 ug RNA was performed with random hexamers. The CDR3 of TCR beta was amplified by immunoSEQ multiplex PCR across 54 Vbeta and 13 Jbeta. TCRdb itself ran the immunoSEQ multiplex PCR reads through MiXCR, one entry per CDR3 protein. The sample includes 150,000 to 200,000 distinct CDR3 sequences, around 90% of them seen just once. The CDR3 is made up of 19 amino acids. CDR1 is KGHDR, CDR2 SFDVKD, per germline. Losses at the gene ends were 2 bases for V and 0 bases for J; bases not matched to a gene: 9.

This receptor was identified in a human donor with Susac syndrome. Sequencing was performed on CD4+ T cells from PBMCs. The chain employs TRBV24-1 and TRBJ2-6, with 7 positions matching TRBD1. The CDR3 protein is CATSDSPGTANSGANVLTF. In nucleotides, the CDR3 is TGTGCCACCAGTGATTCCCCTGGGACAGCTAACTCTGGGGCCAACGTCCTGACTTTC.